This entry lists 13 T cell receptor beta chains sequenced from one sample in a study of T cell repertoires in ileal Crohn's disease. Time point of the sample: inflamed ileum from the surgical specimen. The method was immunoSEQ multiplex PCR; TCRdb's version includes in-frame clones alone and lacks a portion of them. The sample has some 16,000 clones; about 92% are singletons. The sample taken for sequencing was ileal tissue. These receptors were collected from an adult with Crohn's disease.

The sample holds one count of this clone. V and J are TRBV2 and TRBJ1-1, with 10 positions matching TRBD1. The germline V gene encodes CDR1 SNHLY and CDR2 FYNNEI. J gave up 1 base and V 7 bases, and 6 bases lay outside the gene matches. This CDR3 is built from 15 residues. Here the CDR3 DNA reads TGTGCCAGCACCCGACAGGGGGCGTCGAACACTGAAGCTTTCTTT. This codes for CASTRQGASNTEAFF.

The genes are TRBV28 and TRBJ1-6; 9 bases align to TRBD1. V shed 8 bases, J shed 10 bases, and the junction held 6 bases outside the gene matches. Looked up from germline, CDR1 is MDHEN and CDR2 is SYDVKM. The CDR3 runs 13 residues. The CDR3 here is CASCRDRDSPLHF. CDR3 bases: TGTGCCAGCTGCCGGGACAGGGACTCACCCCTCCACTTT.

The chain is built from TRBV11-3 and TRBJ2-4, with D possibly called TRBD1 or TRBD2 (5 bases each). V was cut by 5 bases and J by 7 bases, with 9 bases left in between. The CDR3 is 12 residues long. In germline, CDR1 is SGHNT, CDR2 YENEEA. The CDR3 loop is CASSRDGNIQYF. The CDR3 nucleotides read TGTGCCAGCAGCCGGGACGGGAACATTCAGTACTTC.

This chain links TRBV5-4 with TRBJ1-2; unclear D gene. The V gene lost 4 bases and the J gene lost 1 base, with 8 bases spanning the gap. Per the germline V gene, CDR1 is SGHNT and CDR2 is YYREEE (reference sequence). CDR3 size: 13 residues. The DNA of the CDR3 is TGTGCCAGCAGCCCGGAAATTAACTATGGCTACACCTTC. It yields the protein CASSPEINYGYTF.

J is TRBJ1-6 and V is TRBV9, with TRBD1 matching 12 bases. V dropped 4 bases and J dropped 8; count of bases not matched to a gene: 16. The germline gives CDR1 SGDLS, CDR2 YYNGEE. The CDR3 is made up of 19 amino acids. CDR3 in DNA: TGTGCCAGCAGCTCCCTCCCCGGGACAGGGGGCCCGGGCGATTCACCCCTCCACTTT. Translation: CASSSLPGTGGPGDSPLHF.

This clone is labeled medium-sized (0.01 to 0.1%). The genes are TRBV6-5 and TRBJ1-2; TRBD1 aligns across 11 bases. Losses at the gene ends were 0 bases for V and 4 bases for J; bases not matched to a gene: 1. The CDR3 has 15 residues. Per germline, CDR1 MNHEY and CDR2 SVGAGI. The CDR3 reads CASSYSDRGPYGYTF. CDR3 DNA: TGTGCCAGCAGTTACTCGGACAGGGGGCCCTATGGCTACACCTTC.

This sequence joins TRBV5-1 and TRBJ2-5; 8 bases map to TRBD1. CDR1 and CDR2 from the germline V gene are SGHRS and YFSETQ. Trimming cost V 2 bases and J 5 bases; bases outside gene matches: 2. The CDR3 has 13 residues. The CDR3 DNA is TGCGCCAGCAGCTTTTGGACAGGGGAGACCCAGTACTTC. This encodes CASSFWTGETQYF.

This chain connects TRBV5-5 to TRBJ2-7; D tentatively reads TRBD1 or TRBD2 (5 bases each). Trimming took 2 bases from V and 3 from J, leaving 12 bases between them. Germline V gene sequence: CDR1 SGHKS, CDR2 YYEKEE (reference sequence). CDR3 length: 14 residues. The CDR3 region has the DNA TGTGCCAGCAGCTTTCGGCAGGGAGACTACGAGCAGTACTTC. Its translation is CASSFRQGDYEQYF.

V is TRBV11-1 and J is TRBJ2-3; 7 bases align to TRBD2. The germline CDR1 and CDR2 sequences are SGHAT and FQDESV (reference sequence). V dropped 4 bases and J dropped 2; count of bases not matched to a gene: 12. This CDR3 is 17 amino acids long. The CDR3 DNA is TGTGCCAGCAGCTGGGAGGGAAGCGGGGTGAACACAGATACGCAGTATTTT. Its protein is CASSWEGSGVNTDTQYF.

The chain uses TRBV11-2 and TRBJ2-6, with 10 bases identical to TRBD2. Germline-derived CDR1 and CDR2 are SGHAT and FQNNGV. The CDR3 extends over 17 amino acids. V trimming: 5 bases; J trimming: 0 bases; junction bases outside the gene matches: 4. The CDR3, as DNA: TGTGCCAGCAGCATTAGCGGGGGGCGCTCTGGGGCCAACGTCCTGACTTTC. Protein product: CASSISGGRSGANVLTF.

The CDR3 DNA is TGTGCCAGCAGCCACCGACAGCCTCAGGTAGCTGGCTACACCTTC. Protein product: CASSHRQPQVAGYTF. This chain connects TRBV28 to TRBJ1-2; tentative D call: TRBD1 (5 bases). V gave up 6 bases and J gave up 7 bases, with 21 bases separating them. Per germline, CDR1 MDHEN and CDR2 SYDVKM. The CDR3 covers 15 residues.

In DNA form, the CDR3 reads TGTGCCAGCAGAAAAAGCGGGGGGGCCGAGACCCAGTACTTC. It codes for CASRKSGGAETQYF. V gene TRBV7-6 combines with J gene TRBJ2-5; the match to TRBD2 covers 10 bases. The V segment lost 6 bases and the J segment 5 bases; nucleotides outside the gene matches: 6. Germline V gene lookup returns CDR1 SGHVS and CDR2 FNYEAQ. The CDR3 sequence is 14 residues long.

J is TRBJ1-3 and V is TRBV14; D gene uncertain. The length of the CDR3 is 13 residues. In germline, CDR1 is SGHDN, CDR2 FVKESK. The V end lost 4 bases, the J end lost 8 bases, and 12 bases lay between the germline ends. CDR3 amino acids: CASSRGLVDTIYF. The CDR3 nucleotides read TGTGCCAGCAGCCGCGGGTTGGTGGACACCATATATTTT.